This entry lists 8 T cell receptor beta chains sequenced from one sample in a study of CD8 T cells in ankylosing spondylitis. MiXCR was run by TCRdb on the 5' RACE reads, yielding one entry per CDR3 protein. The table has fewer than 200,000 distinct CDR3 sequences, about 20% seen once; the top ten hold around 4.7%. Sequencing was carried out using blood, either unsorted or a sorted T cell fraction (not recorded which). Receptor source: a male donor under 30 with ankylosing spondylitis or in good health (not recorded which).

This clonotype was counted ten times or more. The J gene is TRBJ2-1, the V gene TRBV29-1; D may be TRBD1 or TRBD2 (5 bases each). This CDR3 comprises 16 residues. The germline V gene encodes CDR1 SQVTM and CDR2 ANQGSEA. V lost 3 bases, J lost 8 bases, and 23 bases lay in between. The DNA of the CDR3 is TGCAGCGTTGAGGACACGGGACGAGGTAGCCGCGATGAGCAGTTCTTC. Its protein is CSVEDTGRGSRDEQFF.

This clonotype was detected many times. This chain uses TRBV12-3 or TRBV12-4 with TRBJ2-3; TRBD2 matches at 7 bases. Trimming at V came to 4 bases and at J to 4 bases, leaving 8 bases not matched to a gene. This CDR3 has 15 amino acids. The CDR3: CASSYGGIWSDTQYF. The CDR3 coding sequence is TGTGCCAGCAGTTACGGGGGGATATGGTCAGATACGCAGTATTTT.

There are many counts of this clonotype. This chain uses TRBV7-6 with TRBJ2-7, with D possibly matching TRBD1 (6 bases). The CDR3 loop spans 14 amino acids. Germline V gene sequence: CDR1 SGHVS, CDR2 FNYEAQ. The V end was cut by 3 bases, the J end by 1 base, with 10 bases between. For the CDR3, the DNA is TGTGCCAGCAGCTTGGACAGTGGGTCCTACGAGCAGTACTTC. It encodes CASSLDSGSYEQYF.

This clonotype was observed at least ten times. The genes are TRBV30 and TRBJ1-2; D remains ambiguous. The V gene's germline CDR1 is GTSNPN and CDR2 SVGIG (reference sequence). V lost 4 bases and J lost 4, with 7 bases in between. This CDR3 has 11 residues. The CDR3 region has the DNA TGTGCCTGGACCGCAACCTATGGCTACACCTTC. This encodes CAWTATYGYTF.

This clonotype has at least ten counts. The CDR3 sequence is CASSVEGLEVNEQFF. In DNA, the CDR3 is TGTGCCAGCAGTGTAGAAGGACTAGAAGTCAATGAGCAGTTCTTC. The chain has TRBV2 and TRBJ2-1; 7 bases fit TRBD2. With V trimmed by 4 bases and J by 6 bases, 9 bases remained unmatched. Germline V gene sequence: CDR1 SNHLY, CDR2 FYNNEI. The CDR3 spans 15 residues. Based on the CDR3 plus reference TRBV2 and TRBJ2-1, the full variable domain is EPEVTQTPSHQVTQMGQEVILRCVPISNHLYFYWYRQILGQKVEFLVSFYNNEISEKSEIFDDQFSVERPDGSNFTLKIRSTKLEDSAMYFCASSVEGLEVNEQFFGPGTRLTVL.

This clonotype was counted many times. V is TRBV20-1 and J is TRBJ2-7, with 11 bases matching TRBD1. Germline CDR1 reads DFQATT; CDR2 reads SNEGSKA (reference sequence). J was trimmed by 7 bases and V by 5 bases; bases with no gene match: 13. The CDR3 has 15 amino acids. The CDR3, as DNA: TGCAGTGCTCCCACGATAGGACAGGGGGCTGGGGAGCAGTACTTC. Translated: CSAPTIGQGAGEQYF.

Comments on this clonotype: A junction end diverges from the germline sequence, so it may reflect a read error. The gene calls are TRBV29-1 and TRBJ2-3; TRBD2 might be the D (5 bases). The germline gives CDR1 SQVTM, CDR2 ANQGSEA. The CDR3 extends over 11 amino acids. CDR3 residues: CSVEDRTAPSF. For the CDR3, the DNA is TGCAGCGTTGAAGATAGGACTGCTCCCAGTTTT.

The chain is built from TRBV7-6 and TRBJ2-1; TRBD2 aligns across 11 bases. The CDR3 extends over 16 amino acids. Germline V gives CDR1 SGHVS, CDR2 FNYEAQ. The V gene end was trimmed by 7 bases and the J gene end by 8 bases; junction bases not matched to a gene: 13. The CDR3 DNA reads as TGTGCCAGCACCCGAGGTCTAGCGGGAGGATCGGATGAGCAGTTCTTC. Amino acid sequence: CASTRGLAGGSDEQFF.